A single sample is the source of the 21 T cell receptor beta chains below, sequenced in a study of response to subunit inactivated influenza vaccine. TCRdb reprocessed the RT-PCR reads with MiXCR, giving one entry per CDR3 protein. The sample lists about 700,000 distinct CDR3 sequences, around a sixth occurring once. Source: PBMCs from blood, taken approximately 12 days after vaccination. These receptors were collected from a man aged 45-65 years who received an inactivated influenza vaccine.

The rearrangement links TRBV10-3 to TRBJ2-5, with TRBD2 matching over 12 bases. CDR1 ENHRY and CDR2 SYGVKD come from the germline V gene. The CDR3 totals 14 residues. V lost 6 bases and J lost 3; bases outside the gene matches: 2. CDR3 nucleotides: TGTGCCATCAGCCCTAGCGGGAGGGAAGAGACCCAGTACTTC. As protein: CAISPSGREETQYF.

The CDR3 nucleotides are TGTGCCAGCAGCATCCGACAGGGTGGGGAAAAACTGTTTTTT. This codes for CASSIRQGGEKLFF. The rearrangement joins TRBV7-2 to TRBJ1-4, with 7 bases identical to TRBD1. The V gene end was trimmed by 5 bases and the J gene end by 8 bases; junction bases not matched to a gene: 8. Germline CDR1 is SGHTA and CDR2 is FQGNSA. This CDR3 contains 14 residues.

This clonotype has only a few counts. The V call is TRBV20-1, the J call TRBJ2-1; D possibly corresponds to TRBD2 (6 bases). Germline values: CDR1 DFQATT, CDR2 SNEGSKA (reference sequence). This CDR3 contains 11 residues. V gave up 6 bases and J gave up 9 bases, with 12 bases separating them. The CDR3 loop is CSATGGVEQFF. For the CDR3, the DNA is TGCAGTGCCACGGGCGGGGTTGAGCAGTTCTTC.

The rearrangement links TRBV4-2 to TRBJ1-3; 10 nucleotides align to TRBD1. The CDR3 runs 16 residues. Germline loops: CDR1 LGHNA, CDR2 YNFKEQ. V lost 6 bases, J lost 4 bases, and 9 bases stayed unmatched. CDR3 protein: CASSLRDRGSGNTIYF. In DNA, the CDR3 is TGTGCCAGCAGTCTCCGGGACAGGGGCTCAGGAAACACCATATATTTT.

In its sample, this clonotype was seen a few times. The chain uses TRBV21-1 and TRBJ2-7; TRBD1 is the table's D call, not checked against the DNA. TRBV21-1 corresponds to a pseudogene. CDR3 length equals 15 residues. CDR3 loop: CASSKPGQFWYEQYF. As DNA, the CDR3 is TGTGCCAGCAGCAAACCGGGACAGTTCTGGTACGAGCAGTACTTC.

The sample holds a few counts of this clonotype. The chain is built from TRBV4-3 and TRBJ1-4; 7 bases map to TRBD1. Germline CDR1 reads LGHNA; CDR2 reads YSLEER. The CDR3 consists of 14 residues. Trimming removed 4 bases from V and 7 bases from J; junction bases left unmatched: 6. The CDR3 protein is CASSLIGTVEKLFF. CDR3 DNA sequence: TGCGCCAGCAGCCTGATAGGGACAGTTGAAAAACTGTTTTTT.

The chain joins TRBV29-1 to TRBJ2-5; no firm D call. The CDR3 totals 11 residues. The V gene lost 3 bases and the J gene lost 7 bases, with 9 bases spanning the gap. Germline CDR1 and CDR2: SQVTM and ANQGSEA. The CDR3 nucleotides are TGCAGCGTTGATGATGTAGGGACCCAGTACTTC. Amino acid sequence: CSVDDVGTQYF.

This clonotype was picked up many times. V is TRBV20-1 and J is TRBJ2-5, with 11 nucleotides matching TRBD2. CDR3 length equals 13 residues. V lost 7 bases to trimming and J lost 4 bases; unmatched junction nucleotides: 5. The germline V gene encodes CDR1 DFQATT and CDR2 SNEGSKA (reference sequence). The CDR3: CSVTGTSGETQYF. DNA of the CDR3: TGCAGTGTCACCGGGACTAGCGGAGAGACCCAGTACTTC.

The chain links TRBV6-5 to TRBJ1-2; 8 bases agree with TRBD1. The germline gives CDR1 MNHEY, CDR2 SVGAGI. V shed 0 bases and J 5 bases; nucleotides not matched to a gene: 2. The CDR3 runs 14 residues. The CDR3 here is CASSYSDRGYGYTF. The CDR3 nucleotides are TGTGCCAGCAGTTACTCTGACAGGGGTTATGGCTACACCTTC.

The sample holds a few counts of this clonotype. The rearrangement joins TRBV7-2 to TRBJ2-5, with TRBD1 matching 10 bases. Germline V gene sequence: CDR1 SGHTA, CDR2 FQGNSA. This CDR3 contains 15 residues. The V gene end was trimmed by 3 bases and the J gene end by 5 bases; junction bases not matched to a gene: 6. The CDR3 nucleotides read TGTGCCAGCAGCTTCGCGGGACAGGGGTGGGAGACCCAGTACTTC. This sequence encodes CASSFAGQGWETQYF.

The J gene is TRBJ2-3, the V gene TRBV7-8; D is unclear. The V end lost 1 base, the J end lost 0 bases, and 8 bases lay between the germline ends. Germline assignment: CDR1 SGHVS and CDR2 FQNEAQ. There are 15 residues in the CDR3. CDR3 region: CASSLVWGSTDTQYF. The CDR3 nucleotides are TGTGCCAGCAGCTTAGTTTGGGGAAGCACAGATACGCAGTATTTT.

This clonotype was counted a few times. The junction shows a germline mismatch at one end, possibly a read error. The CDR3 sequence: CASTLSRVAGELFF. The CDR3, as DNA: TGTGCCAGCACCTTATCCAGGGTCGCCGGGGAGCTGTTTTTT. The chain carries TRBV7-9 and TRBJ2-2; a weak D match, TRBD1 (5 bases). Germline CDR1 reads SEHNR; CDR2 reads FQNEAQ (reference sequence). This CDR3 comprises 14 residues.

As to this clonotype: A read error may account for a junction end that differs from germline. The genes are TRBV7-6 and TRBJ2-3, with TRBD2 as a possible D gene (6 bases). Germline V gene data show CDR1 as SGHVS and CDR2 as FNYEAQ. The CDR3 sequence is 13 residues long. In nucleotides, the CDR3 is TGTGCCAGCAGCTTAGGACGTGGGACTCACTGGAGATTT. This sequence encodes CASSLGRGTHWRF.

The chain uses TRBV5-1 and TRBJ2-1; TRBD2 aligns across 13 bases. The CDR3 totals 14 residues. The germline CDR1 and CDR2 sequences are SGHRS and YFSETQ. The V segment lost 4 bases and the J segment 10 bases; nucleotides outside the gene matches: 5. This CDR3 is CASSGTSGNLEQFF. The CDR3 bases are TGCGCCAGCAGCGGGACTAGCGGGAACTTGGAGCAGTTCTTC.

The chain has TRBV6-2 or TRBV6-3 and TRBJ1-2; D perhaps matches TRBD1 (6 bases). Between the trimmed V and J ends, which lost 6 bases and 4 bases, there was a span of 12 bases. This CDR3 comprises 13 residues. The germline CDR1 and CDR2 sequences are MNHEY and SVGEGT. In nucleotides, the CDR3 is TGTGCCAGCAGCGCCGGGACATCCTATGGCTACACCTTC. Translation: CASSAGTSYGYTF.

This clonotype turned up a few times. This CDR3 reads CATSREGLAGAREQFF. The CDR3 region has the DNA TGTGCCACCAGCAGAGAAGGTCTAGCGGGGGCAAGGGAGCAGTTCTTC. The J gene is TRBJ2-1, the V gene TRBV15, with 10 nucleotides matching TRBD2. The germline V gene encodes CDR1 LNHNV and CDR2 YYDKDF (reference sequence). After removal of 0 bases from V and 10 bases from J, the junction contained 9 bases not matched to a gene. The CDR3 covers 16 residues. The full variable domain, in which reference TRBV15 and TRBJ2-1 provide the parts outside the CDR3, is DAMVIQNPRYQVTQFGKPVTLSCSQTLNHNVMYWYQQKSSQAPKLLFHYYDKDFNNEADTPDNFQSRRPNTSFCFLDIRSPGLGDTAMYLCATSREGLAGAREQFFGPGTRLTVL.

The J gene is TRBJ2-7, the V gene TRBV9; D not certain. The V end lost 3 bases, the J end lost 6 bases, and 13 bases lay between the germline ends. From germline, CDR1 is SGDLS and CDR2 YYNGEE. The CDR3 loop spans 13 amino acids. The chain's CDR3 is CASSDQVSREQYF. DNA of the CDR3: TGTGCCAGCAGCGACCAGGTTTCCCGCGAGCAGTACTTC.

This clonotype has more than one count but fewer than ten. The chain uses TRBV6-1 and TRBJ1-4; tentative D call: TRBD1 (6 bases). The V gene lost 5 bases and the J gene lost 5 bases, with 9 bases spanning the gap. Germline CDR1 is MNHNS and CDR2 is SASEGT. The length of the CDR3 is 13 residues. Here the CDR3 DNA reads TGTGCCAGCAGTCCGGGGGCAAATGAAAAACTGTTTTTT. Protein product: CASSPGANEKLFF.

The V gene is TRBV6-2 or TRBV6-3, the J gene TRBJ1-1, with 9 bases aligning to TRBD1. Germline CDR1 reads MNHEY; CDR2 reads SVGEGT. This CDR3 has 16 residues. Unmatched junction bases numbered 5, after V lost 2 bases and J lost 1 base. CDR3 in amino acids: CASSYGGTGKNTEAFF. CDR3 nucleotides: TGTGCCAGCAGTTACGGCGGGACAGGGAAGAACACTGAAGCTTTCTTT.

The chain links TRBV20-1 to TRBJ1-2; 10 bases match TRBD1. After removal of 5 bases from V and 5 bases from J, the junction contained 8 bases not matched to a gene. The CDR3 runs to 14 residues. Germline V gene lookup returns CDR1 DFQATT and CDR2 SNEGSKA (reference sequence). This CDR3 is CSAPGQGDGYGYTF. Written as DNA, the CDR3 is TGCAGTGCTCCCGGACAGGGGGATGGGTATGGCTACACCTTC.

The rearrangement links TRBV10-3 to TRBJ2-1, with a weak D call TRBD2 (7 bases). Trimming pared 6 bases from V and 7 bases from J, leaving 19 bases between. The CDR3 covers 15 residues. Looked up from germline, CDR1 is ENHRY and CDR2 is SYGVKD. The CDR3 DNA follows: TGTGCCATCAGGAAAGAGGGGGGGAGAGGGAATGAGCAGTTCTTC. This translates into CAIRKEGGRGNEQFF.